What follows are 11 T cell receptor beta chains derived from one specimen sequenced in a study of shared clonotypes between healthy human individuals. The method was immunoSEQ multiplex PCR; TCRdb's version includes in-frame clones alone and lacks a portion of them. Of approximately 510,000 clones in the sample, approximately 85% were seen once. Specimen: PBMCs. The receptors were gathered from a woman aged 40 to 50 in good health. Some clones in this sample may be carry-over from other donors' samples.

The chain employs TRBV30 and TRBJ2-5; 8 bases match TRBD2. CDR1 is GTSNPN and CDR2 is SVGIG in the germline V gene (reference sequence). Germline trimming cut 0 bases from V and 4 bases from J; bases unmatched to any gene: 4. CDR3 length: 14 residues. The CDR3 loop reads CAWSVAGVPETQYF. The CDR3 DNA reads TGTGCCTGGAGTGTAGCGGGAGTCCCAGAGACCCAGTACTTC.

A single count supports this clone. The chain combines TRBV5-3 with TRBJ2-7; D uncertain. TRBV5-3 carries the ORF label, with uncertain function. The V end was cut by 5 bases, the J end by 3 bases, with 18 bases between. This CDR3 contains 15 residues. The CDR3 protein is CARSPPPPWGYEQYF. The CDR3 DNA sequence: TGTGCCAGAAGTCCCCCACCCCCGTGGGGCTACGAGCAGTACTTC.

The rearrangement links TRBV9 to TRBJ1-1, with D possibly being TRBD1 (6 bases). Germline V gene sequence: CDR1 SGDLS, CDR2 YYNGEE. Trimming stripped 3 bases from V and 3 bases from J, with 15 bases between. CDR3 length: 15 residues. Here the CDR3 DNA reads TGTGCCAGCAGCGCGGACGGGGACATATACACTGAAGCTTTCTTT. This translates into CASSADGDIYTEAFF.

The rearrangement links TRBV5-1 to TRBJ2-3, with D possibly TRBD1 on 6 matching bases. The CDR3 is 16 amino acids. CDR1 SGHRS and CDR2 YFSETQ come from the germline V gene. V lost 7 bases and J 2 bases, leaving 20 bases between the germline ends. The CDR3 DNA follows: TGCGCCAGCGGTCCCAGACAGGCCGCTCTCACAGATACGCAGTATTTT. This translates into CASGPRQAALTDTQYF.

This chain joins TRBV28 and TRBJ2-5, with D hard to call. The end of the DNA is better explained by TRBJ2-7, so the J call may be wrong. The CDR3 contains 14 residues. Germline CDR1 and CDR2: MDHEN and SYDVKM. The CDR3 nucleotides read TGTGCCAGCAGTACTCCCGGCGCCACATACGAGCAGTACTTC. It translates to CASSTPGATYEQYF.

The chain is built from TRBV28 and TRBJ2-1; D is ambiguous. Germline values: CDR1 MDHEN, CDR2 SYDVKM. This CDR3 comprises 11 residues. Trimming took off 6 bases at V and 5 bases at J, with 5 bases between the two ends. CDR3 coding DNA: TGTGCCAGCAGGAGCCACAATGAGCAGTTCTTC. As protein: CASRSHNEQFF.

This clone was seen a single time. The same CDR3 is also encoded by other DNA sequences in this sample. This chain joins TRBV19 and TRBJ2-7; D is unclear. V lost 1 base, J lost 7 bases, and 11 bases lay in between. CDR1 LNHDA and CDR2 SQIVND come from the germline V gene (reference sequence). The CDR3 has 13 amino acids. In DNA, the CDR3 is TGTGCCAGTAGTATAGCTGGATTTGGGGAGCAGTACTTC. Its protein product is CASSIAGFGEQYF.

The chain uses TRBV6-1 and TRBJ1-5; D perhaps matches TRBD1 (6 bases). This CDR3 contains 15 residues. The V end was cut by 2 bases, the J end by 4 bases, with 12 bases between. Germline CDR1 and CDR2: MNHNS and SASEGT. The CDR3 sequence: CASSELEGGNQPQHF. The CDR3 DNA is TGTGCCAGCAGTGAATTGGAAGGGGGGAATCAGCCCCAGCATTTT.

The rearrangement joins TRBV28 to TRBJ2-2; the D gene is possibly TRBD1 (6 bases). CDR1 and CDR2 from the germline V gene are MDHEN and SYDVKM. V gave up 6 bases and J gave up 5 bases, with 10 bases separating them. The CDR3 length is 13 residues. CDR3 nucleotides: TGTGCCAGCAGAAGGACAGTGACCGGGGAGCTGTTTTTT. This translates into CASRRTVTGELFF.

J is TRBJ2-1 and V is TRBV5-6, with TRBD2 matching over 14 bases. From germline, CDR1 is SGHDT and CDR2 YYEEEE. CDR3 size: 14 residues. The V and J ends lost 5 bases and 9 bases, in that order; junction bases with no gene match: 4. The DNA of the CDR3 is TGTGCCAGCAGAGGGACTAGCGGGAGTGGTGAGCAGTTCTTC. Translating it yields CASRGTSGSGEQFF.

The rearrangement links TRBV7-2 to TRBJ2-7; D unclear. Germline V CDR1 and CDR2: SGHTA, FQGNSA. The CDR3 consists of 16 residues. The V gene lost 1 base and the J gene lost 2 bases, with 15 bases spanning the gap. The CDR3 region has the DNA TGTGCCAGCAGCTTAGTTGGTGTCCCTATAGCCTACGAGCAGTACTTC. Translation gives CASSLVGVPIAYEQYF.